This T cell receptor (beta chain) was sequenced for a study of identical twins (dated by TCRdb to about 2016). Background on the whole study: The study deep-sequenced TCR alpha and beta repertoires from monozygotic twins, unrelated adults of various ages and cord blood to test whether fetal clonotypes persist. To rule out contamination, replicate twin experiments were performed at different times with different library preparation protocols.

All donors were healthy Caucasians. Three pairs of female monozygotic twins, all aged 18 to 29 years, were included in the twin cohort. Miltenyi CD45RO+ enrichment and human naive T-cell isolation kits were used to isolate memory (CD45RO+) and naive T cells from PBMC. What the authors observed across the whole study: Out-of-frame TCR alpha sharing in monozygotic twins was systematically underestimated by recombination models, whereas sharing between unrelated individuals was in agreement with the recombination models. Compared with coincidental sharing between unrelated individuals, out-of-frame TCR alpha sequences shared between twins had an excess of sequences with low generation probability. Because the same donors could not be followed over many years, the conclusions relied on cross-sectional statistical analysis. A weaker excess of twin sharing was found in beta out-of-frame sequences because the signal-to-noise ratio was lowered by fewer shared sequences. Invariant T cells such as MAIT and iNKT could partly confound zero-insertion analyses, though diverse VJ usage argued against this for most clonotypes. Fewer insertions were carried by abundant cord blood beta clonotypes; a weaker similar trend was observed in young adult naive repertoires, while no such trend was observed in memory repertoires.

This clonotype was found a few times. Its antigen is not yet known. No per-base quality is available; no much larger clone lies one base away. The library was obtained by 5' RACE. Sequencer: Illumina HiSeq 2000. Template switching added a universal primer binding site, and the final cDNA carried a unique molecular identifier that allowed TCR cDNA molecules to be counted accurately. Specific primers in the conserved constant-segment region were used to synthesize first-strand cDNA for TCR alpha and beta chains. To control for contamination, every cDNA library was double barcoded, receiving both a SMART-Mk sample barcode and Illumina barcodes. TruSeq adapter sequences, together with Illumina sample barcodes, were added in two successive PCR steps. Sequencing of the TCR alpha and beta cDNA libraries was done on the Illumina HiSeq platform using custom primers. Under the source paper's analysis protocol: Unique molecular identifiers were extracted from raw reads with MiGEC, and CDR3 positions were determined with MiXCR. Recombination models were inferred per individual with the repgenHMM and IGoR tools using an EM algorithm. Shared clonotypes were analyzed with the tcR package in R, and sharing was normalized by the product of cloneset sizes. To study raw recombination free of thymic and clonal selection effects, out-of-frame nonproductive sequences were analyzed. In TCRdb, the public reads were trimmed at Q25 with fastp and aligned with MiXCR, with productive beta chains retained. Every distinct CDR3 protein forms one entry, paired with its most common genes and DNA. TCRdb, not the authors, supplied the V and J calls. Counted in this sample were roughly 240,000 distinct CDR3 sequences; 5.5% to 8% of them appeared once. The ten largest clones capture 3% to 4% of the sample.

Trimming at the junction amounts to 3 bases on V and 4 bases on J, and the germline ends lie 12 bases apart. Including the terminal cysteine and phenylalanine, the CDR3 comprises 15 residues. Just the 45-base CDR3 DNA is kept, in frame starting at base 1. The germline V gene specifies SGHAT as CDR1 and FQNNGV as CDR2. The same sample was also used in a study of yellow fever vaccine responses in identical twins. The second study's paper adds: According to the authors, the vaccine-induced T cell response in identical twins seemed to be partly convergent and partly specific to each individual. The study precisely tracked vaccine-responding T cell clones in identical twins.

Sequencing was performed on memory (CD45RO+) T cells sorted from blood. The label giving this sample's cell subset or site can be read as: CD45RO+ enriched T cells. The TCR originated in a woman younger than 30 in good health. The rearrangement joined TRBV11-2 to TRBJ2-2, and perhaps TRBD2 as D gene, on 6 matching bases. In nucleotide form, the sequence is TGTGCCAGCAGCTTCGCGGGGCAGAGCACCGGGGAGCTGTTTTTT. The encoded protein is CASSFAGQSTGELFF.